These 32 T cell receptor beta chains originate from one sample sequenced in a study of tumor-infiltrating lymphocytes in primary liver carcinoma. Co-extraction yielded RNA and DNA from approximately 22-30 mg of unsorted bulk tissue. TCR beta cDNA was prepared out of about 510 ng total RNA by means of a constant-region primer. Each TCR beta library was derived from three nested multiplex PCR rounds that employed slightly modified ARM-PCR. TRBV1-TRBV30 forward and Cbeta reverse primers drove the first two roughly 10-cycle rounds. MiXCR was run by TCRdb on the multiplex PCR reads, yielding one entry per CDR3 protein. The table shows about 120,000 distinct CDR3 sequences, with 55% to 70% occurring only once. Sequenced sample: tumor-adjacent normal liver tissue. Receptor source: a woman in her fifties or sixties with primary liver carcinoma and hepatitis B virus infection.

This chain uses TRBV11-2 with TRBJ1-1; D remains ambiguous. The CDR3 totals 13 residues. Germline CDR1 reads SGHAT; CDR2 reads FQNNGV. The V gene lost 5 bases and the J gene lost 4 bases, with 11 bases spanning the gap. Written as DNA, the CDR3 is TGTGCCAGCAGCCTCGGGTTCACCACTGAAGCTTTCTTT. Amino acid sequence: CASSLGFTTEAFF. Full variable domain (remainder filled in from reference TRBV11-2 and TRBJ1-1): EAGVAQSPRYKIIEKRQSVAFWCNPISGHATLYWYQQILGQGPKLLIQFQNNGVVDDSQLPKDRFSAERLKGVDSTLKIQPAKLEDSAVYLCASSLGFTTEAFFGQGTRLTVV.

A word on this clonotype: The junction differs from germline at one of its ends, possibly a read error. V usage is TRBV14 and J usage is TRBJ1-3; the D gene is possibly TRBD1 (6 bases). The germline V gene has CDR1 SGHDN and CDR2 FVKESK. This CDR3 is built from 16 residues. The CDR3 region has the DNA TGCGCCAGCAGCCAAGTGGTGGGGGCTCATGGAAACACCATATATTTT. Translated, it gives CASSQVVGAHGNTIYF.

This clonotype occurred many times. The CDR3 region has the DNA TGTGCCAGCAGTTTTTCTCCGGGCTACGAGCAGTACTTC. Residues: CASSFSPGYEQYF. The V gene is TRBV28, the J gene TRBJ2-7, with D unclear. CDR1 and CDR2 (germline): MDHEN, SYDVKM. Trimming pared 3 bases from V and 3 bases from J, leaving 9 bases between. This CDR3 is built from 13 residues.

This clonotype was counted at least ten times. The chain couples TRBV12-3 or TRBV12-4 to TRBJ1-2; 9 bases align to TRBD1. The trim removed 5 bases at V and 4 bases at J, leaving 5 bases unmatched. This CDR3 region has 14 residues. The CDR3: CASSRTGGFYGYTF. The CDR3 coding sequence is TGTGCCAGCAGTAGAACAGGGGGCTTCTATGGCTACACCTTC.

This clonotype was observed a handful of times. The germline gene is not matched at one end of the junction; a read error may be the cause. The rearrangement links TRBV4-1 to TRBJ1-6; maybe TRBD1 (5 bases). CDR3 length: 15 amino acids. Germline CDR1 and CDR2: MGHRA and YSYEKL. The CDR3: CASSQDGHENSPPHF. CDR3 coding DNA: TGTGCCAGCAGCCAAGATGGACACGAGAATTCACCCCCCCACTTT.

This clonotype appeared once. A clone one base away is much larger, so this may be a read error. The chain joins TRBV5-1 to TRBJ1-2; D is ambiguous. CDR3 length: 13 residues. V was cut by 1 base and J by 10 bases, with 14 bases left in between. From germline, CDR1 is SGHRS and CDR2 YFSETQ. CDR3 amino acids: CASSLSLPFAYTF. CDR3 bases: TGCGCCAGCAGCTTGTCTTTACCTTTTGCCTACACCTTC.

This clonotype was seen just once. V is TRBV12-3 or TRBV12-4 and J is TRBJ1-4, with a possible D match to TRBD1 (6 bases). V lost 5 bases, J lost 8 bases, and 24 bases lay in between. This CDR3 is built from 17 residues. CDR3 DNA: TGTGCCAGCAGTACGGGACATGGGGCGAAACGAGAAGAAAAACTGTTTTTT. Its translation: CASSTGHGAKREEKLFF.

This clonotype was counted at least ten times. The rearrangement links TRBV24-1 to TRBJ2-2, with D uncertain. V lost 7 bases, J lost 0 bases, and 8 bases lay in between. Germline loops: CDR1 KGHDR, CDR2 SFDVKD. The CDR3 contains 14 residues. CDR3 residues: CATRAETNTGELFF. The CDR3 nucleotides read TGTGCCACCAGGGCCGAGACGAACACCGGGGAGCTGTTTTTT.

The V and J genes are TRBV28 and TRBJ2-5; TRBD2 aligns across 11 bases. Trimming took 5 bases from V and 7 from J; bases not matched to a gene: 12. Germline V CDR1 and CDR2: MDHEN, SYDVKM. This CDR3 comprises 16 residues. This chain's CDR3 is CASSLGLAARFGTQYF. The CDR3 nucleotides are TGTGCCAGCAGTCTGGGACTAGCGGCACGGTTTGGGACCCAGTACTTC.

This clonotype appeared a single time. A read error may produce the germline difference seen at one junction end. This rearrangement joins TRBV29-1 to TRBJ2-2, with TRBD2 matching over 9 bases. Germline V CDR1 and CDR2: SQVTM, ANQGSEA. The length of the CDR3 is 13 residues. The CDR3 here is CSVGTSSTGELLF. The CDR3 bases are TGCAGCGTAGGGACTAGCTCCACCGGGGAGCTGCTTTTT.

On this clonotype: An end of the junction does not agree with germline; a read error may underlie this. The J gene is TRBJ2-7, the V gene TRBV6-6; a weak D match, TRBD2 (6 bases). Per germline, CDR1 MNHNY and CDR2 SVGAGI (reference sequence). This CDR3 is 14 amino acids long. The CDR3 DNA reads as TGCGCCAGCAGTTACTCGGAGGGAGATAGCGAGCAGTACTTC. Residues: CASSYSEGDSEQYF.

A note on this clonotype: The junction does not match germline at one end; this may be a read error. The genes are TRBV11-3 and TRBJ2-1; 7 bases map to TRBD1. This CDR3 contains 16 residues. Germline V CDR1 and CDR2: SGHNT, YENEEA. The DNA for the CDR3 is TGTGCCAGGAGCTCCGACAGGGACCCGACCTACATTGAGCAATTCTTC. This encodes CARSSDRDPTYIEQFF.

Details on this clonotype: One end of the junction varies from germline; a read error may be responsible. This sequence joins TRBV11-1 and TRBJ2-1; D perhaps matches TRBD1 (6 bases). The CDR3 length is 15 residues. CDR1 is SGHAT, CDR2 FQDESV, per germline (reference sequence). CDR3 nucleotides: TGTGTCAGCAGCGGTACAAGGGGGAGAGGTAATGAGCAGGTCTTC. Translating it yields CVSSGTRGRGNEQVF.

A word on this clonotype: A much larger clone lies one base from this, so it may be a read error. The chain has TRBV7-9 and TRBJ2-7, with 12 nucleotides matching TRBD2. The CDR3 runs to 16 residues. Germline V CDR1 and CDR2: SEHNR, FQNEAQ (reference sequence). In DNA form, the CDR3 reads TGTGCCAGCAGTCATCTAGCGGGAGGGCCGGGTTACGAGCACTACTTC. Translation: CASSHLAGGPGYEHYF.

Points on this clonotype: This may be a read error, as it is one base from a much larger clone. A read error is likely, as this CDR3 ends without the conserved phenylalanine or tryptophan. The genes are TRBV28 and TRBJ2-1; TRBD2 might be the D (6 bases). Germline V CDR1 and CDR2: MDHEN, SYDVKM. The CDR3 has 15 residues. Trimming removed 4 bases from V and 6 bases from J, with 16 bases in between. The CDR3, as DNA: TGTGCCAGCAGTTCCCGACAGTCGCGGGGCAATGAGCAGTTCTTA. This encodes CASSSRQSRGNEQFL.

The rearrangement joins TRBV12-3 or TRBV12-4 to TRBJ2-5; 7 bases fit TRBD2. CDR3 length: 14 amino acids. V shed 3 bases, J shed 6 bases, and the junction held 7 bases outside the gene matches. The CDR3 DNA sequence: TGTGCCAGCAGTTTGGGATGGGGGGGAAAGACCCAGTACTTC. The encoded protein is CASSLGWGGKTQYF.

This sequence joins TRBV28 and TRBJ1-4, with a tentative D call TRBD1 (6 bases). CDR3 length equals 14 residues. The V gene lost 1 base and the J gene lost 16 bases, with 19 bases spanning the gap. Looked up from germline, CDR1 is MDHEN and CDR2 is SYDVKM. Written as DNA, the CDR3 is TGTGCCAGCAGTTTATACAGGGATTGGGAAAGACCGTTTTTT. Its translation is CASSLYRDWERPFF.

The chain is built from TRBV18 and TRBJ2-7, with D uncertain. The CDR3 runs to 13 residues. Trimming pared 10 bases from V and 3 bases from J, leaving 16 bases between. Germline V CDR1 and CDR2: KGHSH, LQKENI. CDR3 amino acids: CANSNGPLYEQYF. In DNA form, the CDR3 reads TGTGCCAACTCGAACGGGCCCCTCTACGAGCAGTACTTC.

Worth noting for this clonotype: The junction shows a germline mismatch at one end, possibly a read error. The CDR3 DNA sequence: TGTGCTAGCAGGAACCAAGAGACCCAGAACTTC. It yields the protein CASRNQETQNF. The V call is TRBV12-3 or TRBV12-4, the J call TRBJ2-5; D unclear. This CDR3 is 11 amino acids long.

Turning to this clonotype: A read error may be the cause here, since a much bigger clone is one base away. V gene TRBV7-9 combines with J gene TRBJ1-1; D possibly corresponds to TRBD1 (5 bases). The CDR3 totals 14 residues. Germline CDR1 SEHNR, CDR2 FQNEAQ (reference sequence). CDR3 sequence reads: CASSSFIGATGAFF. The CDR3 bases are TGTGCCAGCAGCTCGTTTATAGGGGCCACTGGAGCTTTCTTT.

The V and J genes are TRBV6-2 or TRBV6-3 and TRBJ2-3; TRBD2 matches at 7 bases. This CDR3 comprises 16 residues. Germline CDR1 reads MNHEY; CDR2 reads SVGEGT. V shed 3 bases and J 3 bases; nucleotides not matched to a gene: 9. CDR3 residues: CASSYGAGAMTDTQYF. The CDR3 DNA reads TGTGCCAGCAGTTATGGGGCGGGAGCCATGACAGATACGCAGTATTTT.

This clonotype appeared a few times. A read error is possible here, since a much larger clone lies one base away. The CDR3 DNA follows: TGTGCCAGCAGTTCATCCGGGACTAACTACAATGAGCGGTTCTTC. Translated: CASSSSGTNYNERFF. This sequence joins TRBV12-3 or TRBV12-4 and TRBJ2-1; TRBD2 aligns across 7 bases. CDR3 length equals 15 residues.

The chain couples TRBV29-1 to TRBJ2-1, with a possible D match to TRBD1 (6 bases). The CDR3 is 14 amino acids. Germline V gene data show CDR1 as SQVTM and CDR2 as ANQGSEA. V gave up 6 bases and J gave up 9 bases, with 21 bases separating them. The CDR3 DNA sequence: TGCAGCGTCCAAGGGGGTAAAGGGGCGGGTGAGCAGTTCTTC. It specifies CSVQGGKGAGEQFF.

CDR3 coding DNA: TGTGCCATCATCTTCAGTGATTTATACAATGAGCAGTTCTTC. It encodes CAIIFSDLYNEQFF. The chain is built from TRBV10-3 and TRBJ2-1; no clear D. This CDR3 contains 14 residues. V was shortened by 7 bases and J by 4 bases, with 14 bases between the two germline ends. CDR1 is ENHRY and CDR2 is SYGVKD in the germline V gene.

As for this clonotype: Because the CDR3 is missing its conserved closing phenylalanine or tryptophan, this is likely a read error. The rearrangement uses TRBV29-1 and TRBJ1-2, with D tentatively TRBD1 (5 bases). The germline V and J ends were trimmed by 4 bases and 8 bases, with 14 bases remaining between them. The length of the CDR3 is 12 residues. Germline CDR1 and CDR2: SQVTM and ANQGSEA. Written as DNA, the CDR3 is TGCAGCGTTGGACAAGGGGCCGACGGCTACACCATC. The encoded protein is CSVGQGADGYTI.

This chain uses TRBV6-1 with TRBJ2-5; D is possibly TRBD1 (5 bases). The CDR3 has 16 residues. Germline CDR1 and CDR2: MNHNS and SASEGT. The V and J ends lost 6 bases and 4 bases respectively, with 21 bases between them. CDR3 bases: TGTGCCAGCAGGGACCTTGGGTCAGGGTCAATAGAGACCCAGTACTTC. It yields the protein CASRDLGSGSIETQYF.

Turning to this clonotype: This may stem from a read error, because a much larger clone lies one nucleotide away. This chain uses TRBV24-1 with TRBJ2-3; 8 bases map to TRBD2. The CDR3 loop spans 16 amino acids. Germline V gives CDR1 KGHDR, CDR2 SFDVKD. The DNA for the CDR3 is TGTGCCACCAGTGGGGCGGGAGGAGGAGGCACATATACGCAGTATTTT. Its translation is CATSGAGGGGTYTQYF.

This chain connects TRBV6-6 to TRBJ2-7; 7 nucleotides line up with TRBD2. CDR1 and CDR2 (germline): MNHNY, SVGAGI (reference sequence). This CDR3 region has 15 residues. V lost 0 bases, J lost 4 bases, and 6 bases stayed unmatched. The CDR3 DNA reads TGTGCCAGCAGTTACTCGGGCGGGAGCGGATACGAGCAGTACTTC. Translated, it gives CASSYSGGSGYEQYF.

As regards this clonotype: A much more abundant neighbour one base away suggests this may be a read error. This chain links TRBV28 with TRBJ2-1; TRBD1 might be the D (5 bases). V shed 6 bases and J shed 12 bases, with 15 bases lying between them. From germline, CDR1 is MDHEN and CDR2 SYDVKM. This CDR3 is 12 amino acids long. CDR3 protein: CASRGRVGGQFF. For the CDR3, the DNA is TGTGCCAGCAGGGGCAGGGTTGGTGGGCAGTTCTTC.

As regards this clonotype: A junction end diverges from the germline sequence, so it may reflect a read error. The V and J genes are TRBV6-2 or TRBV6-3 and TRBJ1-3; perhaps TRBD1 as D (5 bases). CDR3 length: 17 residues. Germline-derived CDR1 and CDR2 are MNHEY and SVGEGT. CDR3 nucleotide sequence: TGTGCCAGGAGTTACTGGGGACGCAAGAGCTCTGGAAACACCATGTACTTT. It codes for CARSYWGRKSSGNTMYF.

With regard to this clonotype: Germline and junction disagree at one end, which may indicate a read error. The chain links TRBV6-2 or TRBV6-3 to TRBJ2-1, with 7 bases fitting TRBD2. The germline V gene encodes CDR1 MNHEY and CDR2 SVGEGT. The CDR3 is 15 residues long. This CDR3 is CASRGREGLYIEQLF. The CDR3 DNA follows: TGTGCCAGCAGGGGGAGGGAGGGCCTCTACATTGAGCAGCTCTTC.

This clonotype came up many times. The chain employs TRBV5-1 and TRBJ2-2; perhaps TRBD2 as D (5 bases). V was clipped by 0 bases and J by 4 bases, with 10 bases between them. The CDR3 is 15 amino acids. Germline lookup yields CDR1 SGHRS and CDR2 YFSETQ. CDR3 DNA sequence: TGCGCCAGCAGCTTGGACACGGCGGGCACCGGGGAGCTGTTTTTT. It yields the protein CASSLDTAGTGELFF.